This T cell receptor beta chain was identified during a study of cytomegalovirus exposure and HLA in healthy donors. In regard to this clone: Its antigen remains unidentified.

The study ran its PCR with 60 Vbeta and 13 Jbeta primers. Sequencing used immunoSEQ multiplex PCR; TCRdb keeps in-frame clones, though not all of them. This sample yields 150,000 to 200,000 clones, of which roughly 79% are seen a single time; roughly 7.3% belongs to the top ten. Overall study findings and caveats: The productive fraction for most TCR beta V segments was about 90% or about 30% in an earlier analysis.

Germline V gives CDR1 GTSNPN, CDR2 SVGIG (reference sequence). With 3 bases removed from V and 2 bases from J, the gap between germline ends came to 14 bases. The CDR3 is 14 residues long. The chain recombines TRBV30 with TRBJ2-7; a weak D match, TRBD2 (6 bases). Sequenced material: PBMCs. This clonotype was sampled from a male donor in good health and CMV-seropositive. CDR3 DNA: TGTGCCTGGAGCGGGGGACTTGGGGCCTACGAGCAGTACTTC. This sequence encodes CAWSGGLGAYEQYF.